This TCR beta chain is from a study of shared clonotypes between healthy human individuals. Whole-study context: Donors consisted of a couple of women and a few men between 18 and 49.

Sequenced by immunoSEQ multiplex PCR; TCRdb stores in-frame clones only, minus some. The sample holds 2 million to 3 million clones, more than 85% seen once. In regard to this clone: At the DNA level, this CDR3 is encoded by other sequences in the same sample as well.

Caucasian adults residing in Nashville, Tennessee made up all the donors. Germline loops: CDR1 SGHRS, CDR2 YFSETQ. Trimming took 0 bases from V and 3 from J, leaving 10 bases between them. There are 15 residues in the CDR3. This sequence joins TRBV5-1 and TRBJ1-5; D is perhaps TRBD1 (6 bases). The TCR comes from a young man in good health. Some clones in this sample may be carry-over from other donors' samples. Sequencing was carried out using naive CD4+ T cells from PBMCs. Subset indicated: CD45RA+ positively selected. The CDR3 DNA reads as TGCGCCAGCAGCTTGGAAGGGGGATTCAATCAGCCCCAGCATTTT. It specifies CASSLEGGFNQPQHF.